The present entry profiles one T cell receptor beta chain with its context. The data originate from a study of blood T cell repertoires in COVID-19. Researchers sorted participants into cohorts using their self-reported clinical history. Clones were sequenced by immunoSEQ multiplex PCR, and TCRdb holds only the in-frame ones, with some missing. Altogether a few hundred thousand clones are present, roughly 89% being singletons, with the ten largest covering over 9%. V dropped 2 bases and J dropped 2 bases, with 10 bases sitting between them. CDR1 and CDR2 (germline): SGHNT, YYREEE (reference sequence). The CDR3 has 14 amino acids.

Material for sequencing was PBMCs or T cells enriched from blood (not recorded which). The TCR was taken from a woman aged 30 to 39 who had recovered from COVID-19. The gene calls are TRBV5-4 and TRBJ1-1; D ambiguous. The CDR3: CASSFTGGNTEAFF. CDR3 sequence (DNA): TGTGCCAGCAGCTTTACCGGCGGAAACACTGAAGCTTTCTTT. Complete variable domain (other parts from reference TRBV5-4 and TRBJ1-1): ETGVTQSPTHLIKTRGQQVTLRCSSQSGHNTVSWYQQALGQGPQFIFQYYREEENGRGNFPPRFSGLQFPNYSSELNVNALELDDSALYLCASSFTGGNTEAFFGQGTRLTVV.